What follows are 28 T cell receptor beta chains derived from one specimen sequenced in a study of cytomegalovirus exposure and HLA in healthy donors. Only in-frame clones appear in the TCRdb table, and some are missing; sequencing was by immunoSEQ multiplex PCR. The data hold tens of thousands of clones, with just under 95% observed a single time. Sequencing input: PBMCs. These receptors were taken from a man aged 18 to 35 in good health and CMV-seropositive.

Only a few counts were recorded for this clone. The CDR3 spells CASSRDRGRTSTQYF. CDR3 sequence (DNA): TGTGCCAGCAGCCGCGACAGGGGCCGCACTAGTACGCAGTATTTT. The chain has TRBV6-5 and TRBJ2-3; TRBD1 agrees at 8 bases. The CDR3 sequence is 15 residues long. The V and J ends lost 6 bases and 8 bases, in that order; junction bases with no gene match: 13. CDR1 is MNHEY, CDR2 SVGAGI, per germline.

This chain uses TRBV4-1 with TRBJ2-7, with D hard to call. V lost 1 base and J lost 2, with 12 bases in between. Germline assignment: CDR1 MGHRA and CDR2 YSYEKL. CDR3 length: 15 residues. In nucleotides, the CDR3 is TGCGCCAGCAGCCAAGGAGTAGAGGTGACCTACGAGCAGTACTTC. Protein: CASSQGVEVTYEQYF.

The sample holds a few counts of this clone. The J gene is TRBJ2-5, the V gene TRBV6-1; 16 bases align to TRBD2. The CDR3 spans 15 residues. Losses at the gene ends were 11 bases for V and 9 bases for J; bases not matched to a gene: 12. Per the germline V gene, CDR1 is MNHNS and CDR2 is SASEGT. In DNA form, the CDR3 reads TGTGCCGGGGAGACCGGGACTAGCGGGGGGGCGCCCCAGTACTTC. Translating gives CAGETGTSGGAPQYF.

The chain's CDR3 is CSVEKGATNYGYTF. The CDR3 DNA reads TGCAGCGTTGAAAAGGGGGCTACTAACTATGGCTACACCTTC. J is TRBJ1-2 and V is TRBV29-1; 7 bases match TRBD1. CDR3 length: 14 residues. The germline V gene encodes CDR1 SQVTM and CDR2 ANQGSEA. J gave up 0 bases and V 2 bases, and 3 bases lay outside the gene matches.

This sequence joins TRBV7-2 and TRBJ2-1; D unresolved. The CDR3 length is 15 residues. CDR1 is SGHTA and CDR2 is FQGNSA in the germline V gene. V was cut by 1 base and J by 8 bases, with 15 bases left in between. The CDR3 DNA reads TGTGCCAGCAGCTTAGTGGCTACCCAGCGCGATGAGCAGTTCTTC. It yields the protein CASSLVATQRDEQFF.

A single count supports this clone. The rearrangement links TRBV27 to TRBJ1-4; the match to TRBD1 covers 7 bases. Germline V CDR1 and CDR2: MNHEY, SMNVEV (reference sequence). Trimming cost V 4 bases and J 8 bases; bases outside gene matches: 7. The CDR3 loop spans 14 amino acids. DNA of the CDR3: TGTGCCAGCAGTTCTTCAGGGGGAGGCGAAAAACTGTTTTTT. Its protein is CASSSSGGGEKLFF.

CDR3 DNA sequence: TGTGCCAGCCAACCGACAGGGGGGGTTTGGAATGAGCAGTTCTTC. This gives the protein CASQPTGGVWNEQFF. The rearrangement uses TRBV7-9 and TRBJ2-1; TRBD1 agrees at 9 bases. CDR1 is SEHNR and CDR2 is FQNEAQ in the germline V gene (reference sequence). The junction had 12 bases not matched to a gene; V was cut back by 8 bases and J by 7 bases. The CDR3 totals 15 residues.

The J gene is TRBJ2-2, the V gene TRBV27; D ambiguous. Germline CDR1 is MNHEY and CDR2 is SMNVEV (reference sequence). The CDR3 extends over 14 amino acids. V dropped 0 bases and J dropped 6 bases, with 8 bases sitting between them. CDR3: CASSLSGSAGELFF. For the CDR3, the DNA is TGTGCCAGCAGTTTATCTGGCAGCGCCGGGGAGCTGTTTTTT.

The chain couples TRBV6-5 to TRBJ2-7; D unresolved. V lost 0 bases and J lost 2, with 8 bases in between. The CDR3 is made up of 14 amino acids. Per germline, CDR1 MNHEY and CDR2 SVGAGI. The CDR3 is CASSYSRSTYEQYF. The CDR3 bases are TGTGCCAGCAGTTACTCCCGGTCAACCTACGAGCAGTACTTC.

This chain connects TRBV27 to TRBJ1-2; 7 bases line up with TRBD1. This CDR3 is 14 amino acids long. The germline V gene encodes CDR1 MNHEY and CDR2 SMNVEV (reference sequence). Trimming removed 1 base from V and 8 bases from J; junction bases left unmatched: 7. Written as DNA, the CDR3 is TGTGCCAGCAGTTTATTATCAGGGGGTGGCGGCTACACCTTC. The encoded protein is CASSLLSGGGGYTF.

The chain has TRBV5-1 and TRBJ2-7; D might be TRBD1 (5 bases). This CDR3 region has 13 residues. V lost 7 bases, J lost 1 base, and 12 bases lay in between. Germline CDR1 SGHRS, CDR2 YFSETQ. This CDR3 is CASQDPGSYEQYF. The CDR3 region has the DNA TGCGCCAGCCAAGACCCAGGGTCCTACGAGCAGTACTTC. Combining the CDR3 with reference TRBV5-1 and TRBJ2-7 gives the whole variable domain KAGVTQTPRYLIKTRGQQVTLSCSPISGHRSVSWYQQTPGQGLQFLFEYFSETQRNKGNFPGRFSGRQFSNSRSEMNVSTLELGDSALYLCASQDPGSYEQYFGPGTRLTVT.

V gene TRBV11-2 combines with J gene TRBJ2-7; 7 bases are shared with TRBD2. V gave up 5 bases and J gave up 3 bases; unmatched junction bases: 13. CDR1 is SGHAT and CDR2 is FQNNGV in the germline V gene. The CDR3 sequence is 16 residues long. The CDR3 is CASSPPWLAVNYEQYF. CDR3 sequence (DNA): TGTGCCAGCAGCCCCCCCTGGCTAGCGGTGAACTACGAGCAGTACTTC.

A single count supports this clone. The chain combines TRBV2 with TRBJ1-5; no definite D call. CDR3 length: 13 residues. V was cut by 7 bases and J by 1 base, with 8 bases left in between. In germline, CDR1 is SNHLY, CDR2 FYNNEI. CDR3 coding DNA: TGTGCCAGCAAAAACGGGAGCAATCAGCCCCAGCATTTT. It specifies CASKNGSNQPQHF.

On this clone: The junction departs from germline at one end; a sequencing error may be responsible. The V call is TRBV2, the J call TRBJ1-1; D is perhaps TRBD1 (6 bases). The CDR3 totals 15 residues. CDR1 SNHLY and CDR2 FYNNEI come from the germline V gene. The CDR3 sequence is CASTEVGQPNTEAFF. CDR3 bases: TGTGCCAGCACTGAAGTCGGACAGCCGAACACTGAAGCTTTCTTT.

This chain joins TRBV5-1 and TRBJ2-7; D might be TRBD1 (5 bases). Trimming left V 0 bases short and J 2 bases short, with 9 bases between. CDR1 and CDR2 (germline): SGHRS, YFSETQ. CDR3 length equals 14 residues. The CDR3 spells CASSLGKGAYEQYF. As DNA, the CDR3 is TGCGCCAGCAGCTTGGGTAAAGGGGCCTACGAGCAGTACTTC. The whole variable domain, filled in from reference TRBV5-1 and TRBJ2-7, reads KAGVTQTPRYLIKTRGQQVTLSCSPISGHRSVSWYQQTPGQGLQFLFEYFSETQRNKGNFPGRFSGRQFSNSRSEMNVSTLELGDSALYLCASSLGKGAYEQYFGPGTRLTVT.

The rearrangement links TRBV15 to TRBJ2-7; TRBD2 might be the D (5 bases). CDR1 LNHNV and CDR2 YYDKDF come from the germline V gene (reference sequence). V lost 4 bases, J lost 0 bases, and 13 bases lay in between. The CDR3 is 15 residues long. The CDR3 coding sequence is TGTGCCACCAGCATCCCCTCGGAGGCCTCCTACGAGCAGTACTTC. Its translation is CATSIPSEASYEQYF.

Comments on this clone: A read error may account for a junction end that differs from germline. The chain carries TRBV4-1 and TRBJ2-3; 7 nucleotides match TRBD2. Germline CDR1 is MGHRA and CDR2 is YSYEKL. CDR3 size: 13 residues. CDR3 DNA: TGCGCCAGCAGCCATCTCCAGACTAGCCCCTCTGTATTT. Translated, it gives CASSHLQTSPSVF.

The rearrangement uses TRBV4-2 and TRBJ1-6; D possibly corresponds to TRBD1 (5 bases). Germline CDR1 reads LGHNA; CDR2 reads YNFKEQ. V lost 3 bases and J 0 bases, leaving 9 bases between the germline ends. CDR3 size: 16 residues. CDR3 in DNA: TGTGCCAGCAGCCAGGGGGGAGGCTCCTATAATTCACCCCTCCACTTT. This encodes CASSQGGGSYNSPLHF.

This clone appeared a few times. The gene calls are TRBV28 and TRBJ1-5; tentative D call: TRBD1 (5 bases). The V and J ends lost 5 bases and 5 bases respectively, with 13 bases between them. Germline values: CDR1 MDHEN, CDR2 SYDVKM. The CDR3 is 14 amino acids. The CDR3 region is CASSVGGWDQPQHF. CDR3 nucleotides: TGTGCCAGCAGTGTCGGGGGATGGGATCAGCCCCAGCATTTT.

The chain recombines TRBV19 with TRBJ2-5; TRBD2 aligns across 13 bases. Germline V lookup: CDR1 LNHDA, CDR2 SQIVND (reference sequence). The CDR3 covers 17 residues. The J segment lost 5 bases and the V segment lost 5 bases, leaving 11 bases of the junction unmatched. CDR3 DNA sequence: TGTGCCAGTAGTGAGACTAGCGGGGGGTCCTTGTGGGAGACCCAGTACTTC. It encodes CASSETSGGSLWETQYF.

This chain uses TRBV5-6 with TRBJ1-2; D unresolved. The V gene's germline CDR1 is SGHDT and CDR2 YYEEEE. This CDR3 is 14 amino acids long. V was cut by 3 bases and J by 8 bases, with 17 bases left in between. CDR3 sequence: CASSSLGWEWGYTF. CDR3 sequence (DNA): TGTGCCAGCAGCTCACTCGGTTGGGAGTGGGGCTACACCTTC.

V is TRBV7-6 and J is TRBJ1-1, with D perhaps matching TRBD1 (5 bases). V lost 3 bases to trimming and J lost 4 bases, with 15 bases between them. CDR3 length: 15 amino acids. Germline V lookup: CDR1 SGHVS, CDR2 FNYEAQ. The CDR3 sequence: CASSFSGAGRTEAFF. CDR3 in DNA: TGTGCCAGCAGCTTCTCGGGTGCGGGGCGCACTGAAGCTTTCTTT. The variable domain in full, with the rest retrieved from reference TRBV7-6 and TRBJ1-1, is GAGVSQSPRYKVTKRGQDVALRCDPISGHVSLYWYRQALGQGPEFLTYFNYEAQQDKSGLPNDRFSAERPEGSISTLTIQRTEQRDSAMYRCASSFSGAGRTEAFFGQGTRLTVV.

The chain uses TRBV28 and TRBJ2-2; a possible D gene is TRBD2 (6 bases). There are 17 residues in the CDR3. The V gene lost 5 bases and the J gene lost 7 bases, with 23 bases spanning the gap. Germline values: CDR1 MDHEN, CDR2 SYDVKM. The chain's CDR3 is CASSHRTGAPWHGELFF. CDR3 nucleotide sequence: TGTGCCAGCAGTCACCGAACGGGAGCCCCCTGGCACGGGGAGCTGTTTTTT.

This chain connects TRBV5-1 to TRBJ2-3; no firm D call. CDR1 and CDR2 (germline): SGHRS, YFSETQ. This CDR3 is 13 amino acids long. V shed 7 bases and J shed 1 base, with 10 bases lying between them. The CDR3 here is CASCESGTDTQYF. The CDR3 nucleotides are TGCGCCAGCTGCGAAAGTGGCACAGATACGCAGTATTTT. The entire variable domain, with the rest obtained from reference TRBV5-1 and TRBJ2-3, is as follows: KAGVTQTPRYLIKTRGQQVTLSCSPISGHRSVSWYQQTPGQGLQFLFEYFSETQRNKGNFPGRFSGRQFSNSRSEMNVSTLELGDSALYLCASCESGTDTQYFGPGTRLTVL.

The chain joins TRBV18 to TRBJ2-5, with D hard to call. The CDR3 contains 13 residues. CDR1 KGHSH and CDR2 LQKENI come from the germline V gene. Between the trimmed V and J ends, which lost 3 bases and 1 base, there was a span of 6 bases. The CDR3 loop reads CASSPPSQETQYF. The CDR3, as DNA: TGTGCCAGCTCACCCCCATCCCAAGAGACCCAGTACTTC. The variable domain in full, completed from reference TRBV18 and TRBJ2-5, reads NAGVMQNPRHLVRRRGQEARLRCSPMKGHSHVYWYRQLPEEGLKFMVYLQKENIIDESGMPKERFSAEFPKEGPSILRIQQVVRGDSAAYFCASSPPSQETQYFGPGTRLLVL.

This clone was picked up one time. The chain combines TRBV7-3 with TRBJ2-1; TRBD2 might be the D (7 bases). The germline gives CDR1 SGHTA, CDR2 FQGTGA. This CDR3 comprises 14 residues. V lost 5 bases and J lost 9, with 17 bases in between. The CDR3 region has the DNA TGTGCCAGCAGCCCCCTGGCGGGGGCCGGTGAGCAGTTCTTC. Protein: CASSPLAGAGEQFF.

The chain links TRBV2 to TRBJ2-3; 10 bases are a match to TRBD2. The CDR3 length is 15 residues. Losses at the gene ends were 6 bases for V and 5 bases for J; bases not matched to a gene: 8. Germline CDR1 is SNHLY and CDR2 is FYNNEI. The DNA for the CDR3 is TGTGCCAGCAGCCAGAGCGGGGGGGGATTAGATACGCAGTATTTT. Encoded protein: CASSQSGGGLDTQYF.

V is TRBV23-1 and J is TRBJ1-3, with 9 nucleotides matching TRBD1. TRBV23-1 is annotated as an ORF whose role is uncertain. The CDR3 is made up of 19 amino acids. Losses at the gene ends were 4 bases for V and 0 bases for J; bases not matched to a gene: 13. The CDR3 here is CASSPWTGALPSSGNTIYF. Here the CDR3 DNA reads TGCGCCAGCAGTCCATGGACAGGGGCGCTTCCGAGCTCTGGAAACACCATATATTTT.